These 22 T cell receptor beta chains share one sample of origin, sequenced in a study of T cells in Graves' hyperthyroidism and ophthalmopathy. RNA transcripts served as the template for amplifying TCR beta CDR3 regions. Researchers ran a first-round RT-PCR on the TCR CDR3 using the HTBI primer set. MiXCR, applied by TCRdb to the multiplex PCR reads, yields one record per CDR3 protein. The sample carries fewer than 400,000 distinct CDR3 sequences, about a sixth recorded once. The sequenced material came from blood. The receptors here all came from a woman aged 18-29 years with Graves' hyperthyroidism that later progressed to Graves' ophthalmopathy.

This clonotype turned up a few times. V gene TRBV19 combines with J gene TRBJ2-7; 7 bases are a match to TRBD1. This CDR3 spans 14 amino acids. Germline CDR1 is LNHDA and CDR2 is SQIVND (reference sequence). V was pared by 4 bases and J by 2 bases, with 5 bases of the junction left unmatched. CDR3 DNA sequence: TGTGCCAGTAGTACATCTACAGGGGCCTACGAGCAGTACTTC. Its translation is CASSTSTGAYEQYF.

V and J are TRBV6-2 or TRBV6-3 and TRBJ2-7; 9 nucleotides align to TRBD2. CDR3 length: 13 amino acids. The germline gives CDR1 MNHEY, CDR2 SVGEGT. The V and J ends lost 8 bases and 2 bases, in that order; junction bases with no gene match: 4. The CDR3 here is CASEAGGTYEQYF. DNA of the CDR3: TGTGCCAGCGAGGCGGGAGGGACCTACGAGCAGTACTTC.

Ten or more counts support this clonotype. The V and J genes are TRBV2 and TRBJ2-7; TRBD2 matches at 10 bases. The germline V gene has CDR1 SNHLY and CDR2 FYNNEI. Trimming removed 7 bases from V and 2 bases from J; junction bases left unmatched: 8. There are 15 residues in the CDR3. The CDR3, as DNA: TGTGCCAGCACCTTCCTGAGCGGGAGGGCCTACGAGCAGTACTTC. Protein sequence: CASTFLSGRAYEQYF.

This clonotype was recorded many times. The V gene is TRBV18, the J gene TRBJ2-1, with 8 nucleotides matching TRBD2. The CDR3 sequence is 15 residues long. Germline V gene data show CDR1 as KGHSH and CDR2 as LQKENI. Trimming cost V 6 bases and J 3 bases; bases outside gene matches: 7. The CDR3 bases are TGTGCCAGCTCGCGGGGGGCGGGCGACTACAATGAGCAGTTCTTC. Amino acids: CASSRGAGDYNEQFF.

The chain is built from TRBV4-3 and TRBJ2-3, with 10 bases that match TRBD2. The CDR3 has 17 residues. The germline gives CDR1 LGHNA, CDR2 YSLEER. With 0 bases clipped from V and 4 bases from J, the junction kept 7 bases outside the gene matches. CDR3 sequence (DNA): TGCGCCAGCAGCCAAGATTTAGCTAGCGGGAGAGCAGATACGCAGTATTTT. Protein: CASSQDLASGRADTQYF.

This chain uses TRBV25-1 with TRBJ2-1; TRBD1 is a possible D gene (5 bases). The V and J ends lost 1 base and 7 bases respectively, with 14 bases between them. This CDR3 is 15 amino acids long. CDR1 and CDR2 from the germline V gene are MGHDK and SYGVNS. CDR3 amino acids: CASSESPWGFNEQFF. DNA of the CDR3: TGTGCCAGCAGTGAATCTCCTTGGGGCTTTAATGAGCAGTTCTTC.

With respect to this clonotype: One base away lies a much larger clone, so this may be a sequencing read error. This CDR3 reads CASGRNYNEQYF. CDR3 in DNA: TGTGCCAGCGGGAGGAATTACAATGAGCAGTACTTC. This chain joins TRBV2 and TRBJ2-1; tentative D call: TRBD2 (6 bases). The DNA end lines up better with TRBJ2-7; the J call may be wrong. Germline CDR1 SNHLY, CDR2 FYNNEI. The CDR3 is 12 residues long.

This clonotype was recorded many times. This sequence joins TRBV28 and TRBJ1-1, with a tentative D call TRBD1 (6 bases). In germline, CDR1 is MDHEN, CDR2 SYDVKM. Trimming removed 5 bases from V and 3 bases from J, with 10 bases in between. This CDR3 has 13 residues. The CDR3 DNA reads TGTGCCAGCAGTCCTACAGGGTACACTGAAGCTTTCTTT. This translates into CASSPTGYTEAFF.

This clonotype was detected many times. The CDR3 region has the DNA TGTGCCAGCAGTGATATACCGGGGAATGGCTACACCTTC. This translates into CASSDIPGNGYTF. This chain joins TRBV2 and TRBJ1-2; D is undetermined. The V gene lost 3 bases and the J gene lost 6 bases, with 11 bases spanning the gap. The germline V gene encodes CDR1 SNHLY and CDR2 FYNNEI. The CDR3 is 13 amino acids. The whole variable domain, filled in from reference TRBV2 and TRBJ1-2, reads EPEVTQTPSHQVTQMGQEVILRCVPISNHLYFYWYRQILGQKVEFLVSFYNNEISEKSEIFDDQFSVERPDGSNFTLKIRSTKLEDSAMYFCASSDIPGNGYTFGSGTRLTVV.

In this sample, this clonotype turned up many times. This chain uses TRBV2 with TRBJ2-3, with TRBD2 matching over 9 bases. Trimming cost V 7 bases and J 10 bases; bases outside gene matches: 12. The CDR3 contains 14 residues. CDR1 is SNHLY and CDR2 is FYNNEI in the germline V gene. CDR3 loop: CASIQREVFQAQYF. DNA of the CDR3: TGTGCCAGCATACAGCGGGAGGTATTTCAGGCGCAGTATTTT.

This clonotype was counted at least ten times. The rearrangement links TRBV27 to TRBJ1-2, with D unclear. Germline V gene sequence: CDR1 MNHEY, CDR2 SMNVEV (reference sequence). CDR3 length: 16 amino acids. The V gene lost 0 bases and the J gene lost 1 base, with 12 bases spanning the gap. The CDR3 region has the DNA TGTGCCAGCAGTTTATCGAAGGGCACCCTTAACTATGGCTACACCTTC. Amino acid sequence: CASSLSKGTLNYGYTF.

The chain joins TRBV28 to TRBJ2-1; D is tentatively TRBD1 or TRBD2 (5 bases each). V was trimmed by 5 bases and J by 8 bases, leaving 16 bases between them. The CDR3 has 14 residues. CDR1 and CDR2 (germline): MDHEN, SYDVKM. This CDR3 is CASSPGRIYDEQFF. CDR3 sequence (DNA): TGTGCCAGCAGTCCGGGACGGATATATGATGAGCAGTTCTTC. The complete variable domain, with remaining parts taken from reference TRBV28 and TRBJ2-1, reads DVKVTQSSRYLVKRTGEKVFLECVQDMDHENMFWYRQDPGLGLRLIYFSYDVKMKEKGDIPEGYSVSREKKERFSLILESASTNQTSMYLCASSPGRIYDEQFFGPGTRLTVL.

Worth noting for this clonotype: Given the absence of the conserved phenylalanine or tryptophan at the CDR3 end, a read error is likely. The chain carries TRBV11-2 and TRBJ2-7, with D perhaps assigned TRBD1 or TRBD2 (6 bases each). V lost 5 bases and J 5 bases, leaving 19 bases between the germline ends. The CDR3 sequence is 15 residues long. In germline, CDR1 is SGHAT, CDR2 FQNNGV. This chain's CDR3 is CASSPIGQPGDEQYL. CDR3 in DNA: TGTGCCAGCAGCCCAATAGGACAGCCGGGAGACGAGCAGTACCTC.

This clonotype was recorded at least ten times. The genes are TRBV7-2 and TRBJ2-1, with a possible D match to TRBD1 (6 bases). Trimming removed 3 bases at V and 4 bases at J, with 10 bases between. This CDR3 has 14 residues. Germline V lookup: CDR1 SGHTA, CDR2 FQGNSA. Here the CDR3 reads CASSLGAYYNEQFF. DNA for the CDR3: TGTGCCAGCAGCTTGGGGGCCTATTACAATGAGCAGTTCTTC.

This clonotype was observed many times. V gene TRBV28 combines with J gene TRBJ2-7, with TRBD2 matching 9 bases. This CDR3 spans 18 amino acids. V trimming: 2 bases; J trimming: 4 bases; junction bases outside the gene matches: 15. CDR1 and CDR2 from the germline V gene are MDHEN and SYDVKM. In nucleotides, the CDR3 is TGTGCCAGCAGTTTAGCCTGGGGCGGCCCTAGCGGGAAGTACGAGCAGTACTTC. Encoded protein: CASSLAWGGPSGKYEQYF.

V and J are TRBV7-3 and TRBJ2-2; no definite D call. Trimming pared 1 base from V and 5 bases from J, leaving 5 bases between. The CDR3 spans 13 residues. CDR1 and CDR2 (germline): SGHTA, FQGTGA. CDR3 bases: TGTGCCAGCAGCTTAATGACTACCGGGGAGCTGTTTTTT. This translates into CASSLMTTGELFF.

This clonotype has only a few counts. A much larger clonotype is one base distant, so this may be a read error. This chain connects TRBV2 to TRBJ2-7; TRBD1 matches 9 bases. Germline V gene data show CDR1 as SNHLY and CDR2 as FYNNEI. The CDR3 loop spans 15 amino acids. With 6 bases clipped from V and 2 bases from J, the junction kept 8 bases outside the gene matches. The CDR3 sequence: CASRGQGPFPYEQYF. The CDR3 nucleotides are TGTGCCAGCAGAGGACAGGGGCCATTTCCCTACGAGCAGTACTTC.

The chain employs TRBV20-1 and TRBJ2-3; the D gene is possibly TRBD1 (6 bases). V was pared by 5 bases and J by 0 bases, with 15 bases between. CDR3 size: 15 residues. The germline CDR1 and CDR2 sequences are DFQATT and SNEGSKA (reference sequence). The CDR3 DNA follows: TGCAGTGCTCTATCCGGGACAAGAAGCACAGATACGCAGTATTTT. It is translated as CSALSGTRSTDTQYF.

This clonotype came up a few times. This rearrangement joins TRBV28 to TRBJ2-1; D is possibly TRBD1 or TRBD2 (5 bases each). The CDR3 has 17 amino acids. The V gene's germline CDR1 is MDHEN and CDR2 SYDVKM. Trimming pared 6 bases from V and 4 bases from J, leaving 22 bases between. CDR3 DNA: TGTGCCAGCAGACCGATGAATGGGGCTAGCCTGTACAATGAGCAGTTCTTC. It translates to CASRPMNGASLYNEQFF.

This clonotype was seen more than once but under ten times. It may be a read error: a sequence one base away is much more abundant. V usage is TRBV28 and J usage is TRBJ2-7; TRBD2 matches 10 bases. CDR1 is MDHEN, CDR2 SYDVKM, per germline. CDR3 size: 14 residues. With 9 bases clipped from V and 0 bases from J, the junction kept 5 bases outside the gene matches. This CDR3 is CARSRTSGSYEQYF. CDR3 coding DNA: TGTGCCAGAAGTAGGACTAGCGGCTCCTACGAGCAGTACTTC. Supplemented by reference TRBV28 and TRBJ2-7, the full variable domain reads DVKVTQSSRYLVKRTGEKVFLECVQDMDHENMFWYRQDPGLGLRLIYFSYDVKMKEKGDIPEGYSVSREKKERFSLILESASTNQTSMYLCARSRTSGSYEQYFGPGTRLTVT.

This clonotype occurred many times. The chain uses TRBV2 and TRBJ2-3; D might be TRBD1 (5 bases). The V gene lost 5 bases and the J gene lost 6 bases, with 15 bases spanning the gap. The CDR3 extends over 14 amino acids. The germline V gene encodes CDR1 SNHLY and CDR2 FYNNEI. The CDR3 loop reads CASSKTVPPDTQYF. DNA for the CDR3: TGTGCCAGCAGTAAGACAGTTCCCCCTGATACGCAGTATTTT.

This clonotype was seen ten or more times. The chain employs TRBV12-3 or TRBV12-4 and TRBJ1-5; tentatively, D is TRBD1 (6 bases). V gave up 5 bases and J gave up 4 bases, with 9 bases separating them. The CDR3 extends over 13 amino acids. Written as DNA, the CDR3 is TGTGCCAGCAGTCGGACAGCAAATCAGCCCCAGCATTTT. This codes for CASSRTANQPQHF.